A single sample gave rise to the 27 T cell receptor beta chains below, sequenced in a study of T cell repertoires in cytomegalovirus infection. Their antigen targets remain unknown. One entry per CDR3 protein results from TCRdb running MiXCR on the reads. The table includes about 340,000 distinct CDR3 sequences, under 35% detected once. The starting material was cultured PBMCs, obtained from culture after CMV antigen stimulation. These receptors all stem from a human donor in good health (CMV status not recorded). Some clones in this sample may be carry-over from other donors' samples.

The chain recombines TRBV2 with TRBJ1-2, with 9 bases lining up with TRBD1. Per germline, CDR1 SNHLY and CDR2 FYNNEI. CDR3 length equals 12 residues. Unmatched junction bases numbered 4, after V lost 11 bases and J lost 3 bases. Here the CDR3 reads CAYRTGDYGYTF. As DNA, the CDR3 is TGTGCCTACAGGACAGGGGACTATGGCTACACCTTC.

The CDR3 sequence: CASSIPTGHEQFF. The CDR3 region has the DNA TGTGCCAGTAGTATACCGACAGGGCATGAGCAGTTCTTC. The chain recombines TRBV19 with TRBJ2-1; 7 bases are a match to TRBD1. Trimming removed 2 bases from V and 8 bases from J; junction bases left unmatched: 3. Per the germline V gene, CDR1 is LNHDA and CDR2 is SQIVND (reference sequence). CDR3 size: 13 residues.

The CDR3 nucleotides are TGTGCCAGCAGCTCCGGTCACAAGAACACTGAAGCTTTCTTT. Amino acids: CASSSGHKNTEAFF. The chain joins TRBV7-6 to TRBJ1-1; D not certain. V was shortened by 4 bases and J by 1 base, with 10 bases between the two germline ends. Looked up from germline, CDR1 is SGHVS and CDR2 is FNYEAQ. The CDR3 runs 14 residues.

This clonotype was counted only a few times. The DNA is omitted, as the CDR3 cannot be located on it reliably, and the CDR3 follows TCRdb's listing. The J gene is TRBJ2-1, the V gene TRBV6-5; the table calls TRBD2, which could not be checked here. CDR1 is MNHEY, CDR2 SVGAGI, per germline. The CDR3 has 16 amino acids, counting both end residues. This chain's CDR3 is CASTLSGFGPGNEQFF.

The chain uses TRBV15 and TRBJ2-1; 10 bases are a match to TRBD2. V lost 4 bases, J lost 8 bases, and 8 bases stayed unmatched. The CDR3 contains 15 residues. Germline values: CDR1 LNHNV, CDR2 YYDKDF (reference sequence). The CDR3 sequence is CATSIASGSKYEQFF. CDR3 in DNA: TGTGCCACCAGCATTGCTAGCGGGAGTAAGTATGAGCAGTTCTTC.

This clonotype has a count of ten or more. The DNA of the CDR3 is TGTGCCAGCAGCCACAGGGGATCCTACAATGAGCAGTTCTTC. This sequence encodes CASSHRGSYNEQFF. The V gene is TRBV4-2, the J gene TRBJ2-1; weak D call: TRBD1 (6 bases). Per the germline V gene, CDR1 is LGHNA and CDR2 is YNFKEQ. This CDR3 spans 14 amino acids. V was trimmed by 3 bases and J by 1 base, leaving 7 bases between them.

The CDR3 loop is CASSYSVNYGYTF. The CDR3 DNA reads TGTGCCAGCAGTTACTCGGTTAACTATGGCTACACCTTC. The genes are TRBV6-8 and TRBJ1-2; no definite D call. From germline, CDR1 is MNHGY and CDR2 SAAAGT. There are 13 residues in the CDR3. Trimming cost V 0 bases and J 1 base, with 3 bases left between them.

The chain combines TRBV27 with TRBJ1-1; D is possibly TRBD1 (5 bases). Germline assignment: CDR1 MNHEY and CDR2 SMNVEV (reference sequence). CDR3 length: 15 residues. V lost 4 bases to trimming and J lost 5 bases, with 17 bases between them. The CDR3 spells CASSWGAESVTEAFF. In DNA form, the CDR3 reads TGTGCCAGCAGTTGGGGCGCAGAGTCGGTTACTGAAGCTTTCTTT.

The chain combines TRBV24-1 with TRBJ2-5; D possibly uses TRBD1 or TRBD2 (6 bases each). This CDR3 contains 13 residues. Between the trimmed V and J ends, which lost 7 bases and 5 bases, there was a span of 13 bases. CDR1 is KGHDR, CDR2 SFDVKD, per germline. DNA of the CDR3: TGTGCCACCAGCAGGGGAGGCGGGGAGACCCAGTACTTC. The encoded protein is CATSRGGGETQYF.

This clonotype was seen many times. DNA for the CDR3: TGTGCCAGCACCCTGGACGGCAATAATTCACCCCTCCACTTT. Its protein product is CASTLDGNNSPLHF. J is TRBJ1-6 and V is TRBV6-1; D unresolved. The germline V and J ends were trimmed by 7 bases and 5 bases, with 12 bases remaining between them. Germline loops: CDR1 MNHNS, CDR2 SASEGT. This CDR3 has 14 amino acids.

The CDR3 DNA follows: TGTGCCAGCTCACCATCCTTCGGATCGGGAGGCTACACCTTC. It yields the protein CASSPSFGSGGYTF. This chain connects TRBV18 to TRBJ1-2; no clear D gene. Germline CDR1 KGHSH, CDR2 LQKENI. The V end lost 2 bases, the J end lost 8 bases, and 15 bases lay between the germline ends. There are 14 residues in the CDR3.

The sample holds a few counts of this clonotype. This chain uses TRBV7-3 with TRBJ2-3; 7 bases fit TRBD1. Germline loops: CDR1 SGHTA, CDR2 FQGTGA. Trimming cost V 5 bases and J 3 bases; bases outside gene matches: 14. The CDR3 runs to 17 residues. Here the CDR3 DNA reads TGTGCCAGCAGCCCGCCCCCGACAGGGTTAGGAACAGATACGCAGTATTTT. It translates to CASSPPPTGLGTDTQYF.

This chain uses TRBV20-1 with TRBJ2-3; 12 nucleotides agree with TRBD2. There are 15 residues in the CDR3. Germline V gives CDR1 DFQATT, CDR2 SNEGSKA (reference sequence). After removal of 2 bases from V and 2 bases from J, the junction contained 2 bases not matched to a gene. CDR3 coding DNA: TGCAGTGCTAGAAGGACTAGCGGGGCCACAGATACGCAGTATTTT. Protein: CSARRTSGATDTQYF.

The V gene is TRBV2, the J gene TRBJ1-5; 8 nucleotides line up with TRBD1. Germline loops: CDR1 SNHLY, CDR2 FYNNEI. J was trimmed by 2 bases and V by 6 bases; bases with no gene match: 6. The CDR3 totals 15 residues. The CDR3 loop reads CASRAVTGGNQPQHF. CDR3 DNA sequence: TGTGCCAGCAGGGCGGTGACAGGGGGCAATCAGCCCCAGCATTTT.

The CDR3, as DNA: TGTGCCAGCTTATCCCGGGCTAGCGGGGGGGGTCAAGAGACCCAGTACTTC. It codes for CASLSRASGGGQETQYF. The chain recombines TRBV7-2 with TRBJ2-5; 12 nucleotides line up with TRBD2. Germline CDR1 is SGHTA and CDR2 is FQGNSA. Trimming took 8 bases from V and 2 from J; bases not matched to a gene: 12. This CDR3 is 17 amino acids long.

The V call is TRBV10-3, the J call TRBJ2-7; a weak D match, TRBD2 (5 bases). This CDR3 has 14 amino acids. Germline-derived CDR1 and CDR2 are ENHRY and SYGVKD. V was clipped by 0 bases and J by 2 bases, with 8 bases between them. Here the CDR3 DNA reads TGTGCCATCAGTGAGTCGAGGGCCCCCTACGAGCAGTACTTC. Translation gives CAISESRAPYEQYF.

This clonotype was counted only a few times. This chain joins TRBV28 and TRBJ2-2, with 8 bases aligning to TRBD2. CDR3 length: 15 amino acids. Trimming cost V 2 bases and J 6 bases; bases outside gene matches: 5. The germline V gene has CDR1 MDHEN and CDR2 SYDVKM. The CDR3 loop reads CASSLAGGDSGELFF. CDR3 sequence (DNA): TGTGCCAGCAGTTTAGCGGGAGGTGATTCCGGGGAGCTGTTTTTT.

The gene calls are TRBV20-1 and TRBJ2-5; D is uncertain. Trimming removed 0 bases at V and 1 base at J, with 6 bases between. The CDR3 spans 13 residues. The V gene's germline CDR1 is DFQATT and CDR2 SNEGSKA (reference sequence). DNA of the CDR3: TGCAGTGCTAGAGATACCATCCAAGAGACCCAGTACTTC. This gives the protein CSARDTIQETQYF.

This sequence joins TRBV11-2 and TRBJ1-4; D may be TRBD1 (5 bases). CDR3 length equals 13 residues. Looked up from germline, CDR1 is SGHAT and CDR2 is FQNNGV. Between the trimmed V and J ends, which lost 5 bases and 4 bases, there was a span of 8 bases. The CDR3 nucleotides read TGTGCCAGCAGCGACGGGGGTAATGAAAAACTGTTTTTT. Translation gives CASSDGGNEKLFF.

This chain uses TRBV20-1 with TRBJ1-2, with D perhaps matching TRBD1 (5 bases). Germline loops: CDR1 DFQATT, CDR2 SNEGSKA (reference sequence). The CDR3 consists of 16 residues. Trimming left V 6 bases short and J 0 bases short, with 20 bases between. CDR3 region: CSAREGPSLANYGYTF. The CDR3 region has the DNA TGCAGTGCCAGGGAGGGCCCGTCCCTAGCTAACTATGGCTACACCTTC.

V usage is TRBV7-8 and J usage is TRBJ2-2; no reliable D call. The CDR3 extends over 17 amino acids. The V gene lost 0 bases and the J gene lost 5 bases, with 16 bases spanning the gap. The V gene's germline CDR1 is SGHVS and CDR2 FQNEAQ. CDR3 in amino acids: CASSLARMGTVTGELFF. The CDR3 DNA sequence: TGTGCCAGCAGCTTAGCGCGTATGGGTACGGTTACCGGGGAGCTGTTTTTT. The whole variable domain, filled in from reference TRBV7-8 and TRBJ2-2, reads GAGVSQSPRYKVAKRGQDVALRCDPISGHVSLFWYQQALGQGPEFLTYFQNEAQLDKSGLPSDRFFAERPEGSVSTLKIQRTQQEDSAVYLCASSLARMGTVTGELFFGEGSRLTVL.

The CDR3 DNA reads as TGTGCCAGCTCACCACTCCCAGACGTGAGCATCACTGAAGCTTTCTTT. This gives the protein CASSPLPDVSITEAFF. The chain employs TRBV18 and TRBJ1-1, with D unresolved. The CDR3 totals 16 residues. V dropped 1 base and J dropped 4 bases, with 16 bases sitting between them. Germline-derived CDR1 and CDR2 are KGHSH and LQKENI.

Ten or more counts support this clonotype. The V call is TRBV20-1, the J call TRBJ1-2; D perhaps matches TRBD1 (6 bases). The CDR3 loop spans 12 amino acids. The germline CDR1 and CDR2 sequences are DFQATT and SNEGSKA (reference sequence). V lost 5 bases to trimming and J lost 1 base, with 8 bases between them. The CDR3 here is CSAPDSNYGYTF. The CDR3 region has the DNA TGCAGTGCTCCGGACAGTAACTATGGCTACACCTTC.

Only a few counts were recorded for this clonotype. The chain employs TRBV14 and TRBJ1-6, with D unresolved. CDR1 and CDR2 from the germline V gene are SGHDN and FVKESK. Trimming took 0 bases from V and 10 from J, leaving 16 bases between them. The CDR3 length is 16 residues. CDR3 coding DNA: TGTGCCAGCAGCCAAGAATTTGCTGGAGTGGGCTCACCCCTCCACTTT. It translates to CASSQEFAGVGSPLHF. The complete variable domain, with remaining parts taken from reference TRBV14 and TRBJ1-6, reads EAGVTQFPSHSVIEKGQTVTLRCDPISGHDNLYWYRRVMGKEIKFLLHFVKESKQDESGMPNNRFLAERTGGTYSTLKVQPAELEDSGVYFCASSQEFAGVGSPLHFGNGTRLTVT.

This clonotype has a handful of counts. The gene calls are TRBV28 and TRBJ2-7; D is possibly TRBD1 (5 bases). Germline V gene data show CDR1 as MDHEN and CDR2 as SYDVKM. The CDR3 is made up of 15 amino acids. V lost 8 bases and J lost 1, with 18 bases in between. The CDR3 DNA is TGTGCCAGCCTCTCCGACAGTTCTGAATCCTACGAGCAGTACTTC. Protein sequence: CASLSDSSESYEQYF.

The chain is built from TRBV18 and TRBJ2-7; TRBD1 is a possible D gene (5 bases). Trimming took 8 bases from V and 6 from J, leaving 14 bases between them. The CDR3 is 12 amino acids. Per the germline V gene, CDR1 is KGHSH and CDR2 is LQKENI. The CDR3 loop reads CASHAREGEQYF. CDR3 DNA sequence: TGTGCCAGCCACGCCAGGGAAGGCGAGCAGTACTTC.

This clonotype was counted a few times. The V and J genes are TRBV7-2 and TRBJ1-6; 11 positions match TRBD1. Germline assignment: CDR1 SGHTA and CDR2 FQGNSA. This CDR3 contains 16 residues. The V segment lost 0 bases and the J segment 9 bases; nucleotides outside the gene matches: 4. The chain's CDR3 is CASSLAGGTGGSPLHF. CDR3 bases: TGTGCCAGCAGCTTAGCGGGCGGGACAGGGGGTTCACCCCTCCACTTT.